Presented here are 19 T cell receptor beta chains from one specimen sequenced in a study of chemoradiotherapy in HPV16-positive cancers (dated by TCRdb to the early 2020s). Preparation of the library involved the immunoSEQ multiplex PCR assay. As stored in TCRdb, this immuneACCESS dataset retains in-frame rearrangements with V and J assigned. A fraction of the clones does not appear; measured against another copy, unresolved V genes explain less than half of the discrepancy, and the remainder lacks a known reason. This sample holds about 68,000 clones; about 90% were observed only once. 4.2% of the sample rests with the top ten. The specimen comprised blood, sampled from a patient who underwent chemoradiotherapy. These receptors were taken from a human donor with HPV-associated anogenital cancer.

The chain's CDR3 is CASRPLGEDAYNEQFF. The CDR3 bases are TGTGCCAGCAGGCCCCTCGGGGAGGACGCCTACAATGAGCAGTTCTTC. V and J are TRBV28 and TRBJ2-1; a possible D gene is TRBD2 (6 bases). This CDR3 spans 16 amino acids. V was cut by 6 bases and J by 2 bases, with 17 bases left in between. Germline lookup yields CDR1 MDHEN and CDR2 SYDVKM.

The J gene is TRBJ2-3, the V gene TRBV5-1; 12 nucleotides agree with TRBD2. The CDR3 is made up of 16 amino acids. Looked up from germline, CDR1 is SGHRS and CDR2 is YFSETQ. V lost 4 bases to trimming and J lost 4 bases; unmatched junction nucleotides: 7. CDR3 in DNA: TGCGCCAGCAGCACTGGACTAGCGGGATTGGCAGATACGCAGTATTTT. Protein product: CASSTGLAGLADTQYF.

The rearrangement uses TRBV14 and TRBJ2-2, with D uncertain. The germline gives CDR1 SGHDN, CDR2 FVKESK. The V and J ends lost 4 bases and 3 bases respectively, with 9 bases between them. CDR3 size: 14 residues. The DNA of the CDR3 is TGTGCCAGCAGCCCTATCGCAGACACCGGGGAGCTGTTTTTT. This gives the protein CASSPIADTGELFF.

The chain recombines TRBV6-1 with TRBJ1-4; a possible D gene is TRBD1 (5 bases). CDR3 length: 13 residues. Germline-derived CDR1 and CDR2 are MNHNS and SASEGT. The V end lost 6 bases, the J end lost 7 bases, and 12 bases lay between the germline ends. CDR3 amino acids: CASRGVNGEKLFF. CDR3 sequence (DNA): TGTGCCAGCAGGGGGGTGAATGGTGAAAAACTGTTTTTT.

V and J are TRBV5-6 and TRBJ2-6; a possible D gene is TRBD1 (7 bases). Germline V gene lookup returns CDR1 SGHDT and CDR2 YYEEEE. The CDR3 spans 18 residues. The V end was cut by 6 bases, the J end by 1 base, with 20 bases between. The CDR3, as DNA: TGTGCCAGCACCTTTGGTTGGCAGGGGGGTTCTGGGGCCAACGTCCTGACTTTC. This translates into CASTFGWQGGSGANVLTF.

This clone was counted a single time. J is TRBJ2-3 and V is TRBV5-1, with D perhaps TRBD1 (6 bases). In germline, CDR1 is SGHRS, CDR2 YFSETQ. Trimming took 4 bases from V and 2 from J, leaving 14 bases between them. The CDR3 has 15 residues. The CDR3, as DNA: TGCGCCAGCAGCCATATCGGGACATACACAGATACGCAGTATTTT. Translated: CASSHIGTYTDTQYF.

This clone came up once. One junction end does not reproduce the germline sequence, and a read error may be involved. Other DNA variants within this sample encode the same CDR3. The chain combines TRBV30 with TRBJ1-5; D unresolved. This CDR3 contains 12 residues. The V gene's germline CDR1 is GTSNPN and CDR2 SVGIG (reference sequence). Here the CDR3 reads CAWMKGLGPQHF. DNA for the CDR3: TGCGCCTGGATGAAGGGTTTGGGGCCCCAGCATTTT.

This chain connects TRBV30 to TRBJ1-3; tentative D call: TRBD1 (6 bases). The CDR3 runs to 15 residues. Trimming left V 2 bases short and J 0 bases short, with 11 bases between. Germline-derived CDR1 and CDR2 are GTSNPN and SVGIG (reference sequence). The CDR3 spells CAWSLGGPSGNTIYF. In DNA, the CDR3 is TGTGCCTGGAGTCTGGGGGGCCCCTCTGGAAACACCATATATTTT.

This clone was recorded a few times. V usage is TRBV28 and J usage is TRBJ2-3; 8 nucleotides agree with TRBD2. The junction had 12 bases not matched to a gene; V was cut back by 1 base and J by 6 bases. CDR1 and CDR2 (germline): MDHEN, SYDVKM. This CDR3 region has 17 residues. The CDR3 bases are TGTGCCAGCAGTTTATCGGGACTAGTTGGGGGTCGGGATACGCAGTATTTT. Translated: CASSLSGLVGGRDTQYF.

The chain combines TRBV19 with TRBJ2-5, with 7 bases identical to TRBD1. The junction had 3 bases not matched to a gene; V was cut back by 2 bases and J by 0 bases. Germline-derived CDR1 and CDR2 are LNHDA and SQIVND (reference sequence). The CDR3 contains 15 residues. The CDR3 coding sequence is TGTGCCAGTAGTATATCACAGGGGAACCAAGAGACCCAGTACTTC. Translated, it gives CASSISQGNQETQYF.

This sequence joins TRBV19 and TRBJ2-4; 7 bases match TRBD1. V shed 7 bases and J 1 base; nucleotides not matched to a gene: 13. The CDR3 consists of 17 residues. Germline CDR1 LNHDA, CDR2 SQIVND (reference sequence). The CDR3 spells CASTTFRQGEAKNIQYF. For the CDR3, the DNA is TGTGCCAGTACCACCTTTCGGCAGGGGGAGGCCAAAAACATTCAGTACTTC.

The J gene is TRBJ1-5, the V gene TRBV7-9; D uncertain. This CDR3 region has 15 residues. Trimming pared 4 bases from V and 0 bases from J, leaving 10 bases between. CDR1 SEHNR and CDR2 FQNEAQ come from the germline V gene (reference sequence). For the CDR3, the DNA is TGTGCCAGCAGCTCTACCTTAACTAGCAATCAGCCCCAGCATTTT. This gives the protein CASSSTLTSNQPQHF.

The CDR3 here is CASSYSEKSYGYTF. CDR3 DNA sequence: TGTGCCAGCAGTTACTCAGAAAAGTCCTATGGCTACACCTTC. This chain links TRBV6-6 with TRBJ1-2; no firm D call. The length of the CDR3 is 14 residues. V lost 0 bases and J lost 4, with 9 bases in between. Germline CDR1 and CDR2: MNHNY and SVGAGI (reference sequence).

As concerns this clone: This specimen includes other DNA sequences encoding the same CDR3. J is TRBJ2-7 and V is TRBV7-9; 8 bases align to TRBD2. J was trimmed by 5 bases and V by 1 base; bases with no gene match: 7. The CDR3 spans 15 residues. Germline CDR1 SEHNR, CDR2 FQNEAQ (reference sequence). The CDR3 loop is CASSLVTGGPDEQYF. CDR3 nucleotide sequence: TGTGCCAGCAGCTTAGTTACGGGAGGGCCGGACGAGCAGTACTTC.

V usage is TRBV11-2 and J usage is TRBJ1-4; D is ambiguous. CDR1 and CDR2 (germline): SGHAT, FQNNGV. This CDR3 is 14 amino acids long. Trimming left V 2 bases short and J 7 bases short, with 11 bases between. The CDR3 nucleotides are TGTGCCAGCAGCTTAATCGGGGTTGGTGAAAAACTGTTTTTT. Protein sequence: CASSLIGVGEKLFF. Supplemented by reference TRBV11-2 and TRBJ1-4, the full variable domain reads EAGVAQSPRYKIIEKRQSVAFWCNPISGHATLYWYQQILGQGPKLLIQFQNNGVVDDSQLPKDRFSAERLKGVDSTLKIQPAKLEDSAVYLCASSLIGVGEKLFFGSGTQLSVL.

In its sample, this clone was seen once. The chain employs TRBV29-1 and TRBJ2-5; possibly TRBD1 for D (6 bases). The germline gives CDR1 SQVTM, CDR2 ANQGSEA. The CDR3 contains 15 residues. Trimming removed 1 base at V and 5 bases at J, with 17 bases between. The CDR3 loop reads CSVEVPGHRQETQYF. CDR3 bases: TGCAGCGTTGAAGTCCCGGGACACCGGCAGGAGACCCAGTACTTC.

The chain is built from TRBV7-9 and TRBJ2-1, with a weak D call TRBD1 (5 bases). Germline V lookup: CDR1 SEHNR, CDR2 FQNEAQ (reference sequence). The CDR3 loop spans 14 amino acids. The V end was cut by 1 base, the J end by 10 bases, with 14 bases between. CDR3 protein: CASSLDSGFGEQFF. CDR3 bases: TGTGCCAGCAGCTTAGATTCAGGGTTTGGGGAGCAGTTCTTC.

The rearrangement joins TRBV7-9 to TRBJ2-5, with 9 bases lining up with TRBD1. The CDR3 is 16 residues long. CDR1 is SEHNR and CDR2 is FQNEAQ in the germline V gene (reference sequence). Unmatched junction bases numbered 10, after V lost 1 base and J lost 7 bases. The CDR3 spells CASSLEWDRESATQYF. The CDR3 nucleotides read TGTGCCAGCAGCTTAGAGTGGGACAGGGAATCTGCGACCCAGTACTTC.

The V gene is TRBV28, the J gene TRBJ1-5; a weak D match, TRBD1 (6 bases). The germline CDR1 and CDR2 sequences are MDHEN and SYDVKM. The CDR3 consists of 15 residues. Trimming took 11 bases from V and 0 from J, leaving 17 bases between them. CDR3 region: CACERRGISNQPQHF. CDR3 in DNA: TGTGCCTGCGAAAGAAGGGGGATTAGCAATCAGCCCCAGCATTTT. The full variable domain, its missing parts supplied by reference TRBV28 and TRBJ1-5, is DVKVTQSSRYLVKRTGEKVFLECVQDMDHENMFWYRQDPGLGLRLIYFSYDVKMKEKGDIPEGYSVSREKKERFSLILESASTNQTSMYLCACERRGISNQPQHFGDGTRLSIL.